The present TCR beta chain was sequenced within a study of Graves' ophthalmopathy and Graves' hyperthyroidism. Study as a whole: Upon initial diagnosis and before any treatment, peripheral blood was collected. Study results and limitations: Most thyroid clonotypes with frequency above 0.001 were detected in blood too. The model reached approximately 67% sensitivity and under 75% specificity for predicting ophthalmopathy progression.

V gave up 1 base and J gave up 0 bases, with 7 bases separating them. Germline V gene data show CDR1 as SGHVS and CDR2 as FNYEAQ. The CDR3 extends over 15 amino acids. This clonotype was counted at least ten times. No antigen is known for it. Amplification from RNA transcripts yielded the TCR beta CDR3 regions. Amplification began with first-round RT-PCR using HTBI primers, then second-round multiplex PCR was performed. MiXCR was run by TCRdb on the multiplex PCR reads, yielding one entry per CDR3 protein. The sample holds about 740,000 distinct CDR3 sequences; 35% to 50% are singletons and the top ten take 35% to 55%.

Source material: peripheral blood. The sequence was collected from an adult man with Graves' ophthalmopathy. The V gene is TRBV7-6, the J gene TRBJ1-3; no definite D call. The CDR3, as DNA: TGTGCCAGCAGCTTAGACAGAAGCTCTGGAAACACCATATATTTT. Translated: CASSLDRSSGNTIYF.